The rows below give T cell receptor beta chains drawn from one sample of a study of cytomegalovirus exposure and HLA in healthy donors. Repertoires were generated with immunoSEQ multiplex PCR, while TCRdb's copy carries only in-frame clones and drops some. The sample has about 250,000 clones, more than 85% seen once; the top ten hold more than 10%. The sequencing sample was made of PBMCs. These receptor sequences come from a man between 18 and 29 years old in good health and CMV-seropositive. Both conserved end residues are part of each CDR3. Fields, in order: V gene, J gene, clone size, D gene, CDR3 DNA, CDR3 protein. The D gene is left open where the match is weak. Size tells how often a clone was seen (once, few, many) or the class of an expanded clone, and some rows leave it out.

V: TRBV7-2
J: TRBJ2-7
size: -
D: TRBD1
DNA: TGTGCCAGCAGCCCCCACCCCCCGACAGGGGGGTCCTACGAGCAGTACTTC
CDR3: CASSPHPPTGGSYEQYF

V: TRBV27
J: TRBJ1-2
size: -
D: -
DNA: TGTGCCAGCAGTTATACCGCTGGTTCCCACTATGGCTACACCTTC
CDR3: CASSYTAGSHYGYTF

V: TRBV5-1
J: TRBJ1-1
size: -
D: TRBD1
DNA: TGCGCCAGCAGGGGGACAGGGCCCGCTTTCTTT
CDR3: CASRGTGPAFF

V: TRBV7-9
J: TRBJ1-2
size: -
D: TRBD1
DNA: TGTGCCAGCAGCTTAGATCGGGACAGGAAGGCTCTAGGTGGCTACACCTTC
CDR3: CASSLDRDRKALGGYTF

V: TRBV4-1
J: TRBJ1-2
size: once
D: -
DNA: TGCGCCAGCAGCCAAGAGGTCCGGGGTCTAACCTTC
CDR3: CASSQEVRGLTF

V: TRBV15
J: TRBJ2-5
size: -
D: -
DNA: TGTGCCACCAGCAGAGATACGTGGGAGACCCAGTACTTC
CDR3: CATSRDTWETQYF

V: TRBV5-4
J: TRBJ2-7
size: -
D: TRBD2
DNA: TGTGCCAGCAGCTTGGTAGTAGCGGGAGGAACCTACGAGCAGTACTTC
CDR3: CASSLVVAGGTYEQYF

V: TRBV7-3
J: TRBJ2-2
size: -
D: TRBD1
DNA: TGTGCCAGCAGCCAACAGGGGGTAGGGAACACCGGGGAGCTGTTTTTT
CDR3: CASSQQGVGNTGELFF

V: TRBV4-3
J: TRBJ2-7
size: -
D: TRBD1
DNA: TGCGCCAGCAGCCCGGGACAGGGGAGGGACGAGCAGTACTTC
CDR3: CASSPGQGRDEQYF

V: TRBV18
J: TRBJ2-7
size: -
D: -
DNA: TGTGCCAGCTCACCACGGCGGGACAGCTACGAGCAGTACTTC
CDR3: CASSPRRDSYEQYF

V: TRBV11-2
J: TRBJ1-2
size: -
D: -
DNA: TGTGCCAGCAGCCCGCAGGGTCATCAGTACGCTAACTATGGCTACACCTTC
CDR3: CASSPQGHQYANYGYTF

V: TRBV5-1
J: TRBJ2-5
size: once
D: TRBD1
DNA: TGCGCCAGCAGCTCTACCGCTGGGACAGGGTACCAAGAGACCCAGTACTTC
CDR3: CASSSTAGTGYQETQYF

V: TRBV21-1
J: TRBJ2-7
size: -
D: -
DNA: TGTGCCAGCAGCAAAATCGAGGACAGATTCTCCTACGAGCAGTACTTC
CDR3: CASSKIEDRFSYEQYF

V: TRBV7-9
J: TRBJ2-5
size: few
D: -
DNA: TGTGCCAGCAGCCGACATGGGACGAACGAGACCCAGTACTTC
CDR3: CASSRHGTNETQYF

V: TRBV30
J: TRBJ2-7
size: -
D: -
DNA: TGTGCCTGGAGTGTAGGCGTCCCATCGGGCGAGCAGTACTTC
CDR3: CAWSVGVPSGEQYF

V: TRBV5-1
J: TRBJ1-4
size: -
D: -
DNA: TGCGCCAGCAGCGGAGGGACAAACGAGGGGGAAAAACTGTTTTTT
CDR3: CASSGGTNEGEKLFF

V: TRBV13
J: TRBJ2-7
size: -
D: -
DNA: TGTGCCAGCACCCACACCGAGCGGAGGTACGAGCAGTACTTC
CDR3: CASTHTERRYEQYF

V: TRBV6-1
J: TRBJ2-6
size: once
D: -
DNA: TGTGCCAGCAGTGAAGGGCCTGGGGCCAACGTCCTGACTTTC
CDR3: CASSEGPGANVLTF

V: TRBV7-9
J: TRBJ2-3
size: -
D: -
DNA: TGTGCCAGCAGCCCCGGTTCAGCAGATACGCAGTATTTT
CDR3: CASSPGSADTQYF

V: TRBV6-5
J: TRBJ2-7
size: -
D: -
DNA: TGTGCCAGCAGTTACGCCGGAGGAGAGCAGTACTTC
CDR3: CASSYAGGEQYF

V: TRBV7-8
J: TRBJ1-2
size: -
D: TRBD1
DNA: TGTGCCAGCAGCTCACCCGGACAGGCATATGGCTACACCTTC
CDR3: CASSSPGQAYGYTF

V: TRBV7-6
J: TRBJ1-1
size: few
D: TRBD1
DNA: TGTGCCAGCAGCCCTAACAGGGGGCTTAGGGAAGCTTTCTTT
CDR3: CASSPNRGLREAFF

V: TRBV7-2
J: TRBJ1-1
size: -
D: -
DNA: TGTGCCAGCAGCTTATTCTTGGCCTCTTTGAACACTGAAGCTTTCTTT
CDR3: CASSLFLASLNTEAFF

V: TRBV6-5
J: TRBJ2-7
size: -
D: TRBD2
DNA: TGTGCAAGCAGGACTAGCGGGAGCTACGAGCAGTACTTC
CDR3: CASRTSGSYEQYF

V: TRBV7-9
J: TRBJ2-7
size: -
D: -
DNA: TGTGCCAGCAGCTTTGCCCCTATACCGGAGCAGTACTTC
CDR3: CASSFAPIPEQYF

V: TRBV5-6
J: TRBJ1-1
size: -
D: -
DNA: TGTGCCAGCAGATCCTCCTGGGCAGCAAACACTGAAGCTTTCTTT
CDR3: CASRSSWAANTEAFF

V: TRBV5-1
J: TRBJ2-5
size: -
D: -
DNA: TGCGCCAGCAGCTTTAGTGCAGGCCAAGAGACCCAGTACTTC
CDR3: CASSFSAGQETQYF

V: TRBV7-9
J: TRBJ2-7
size: -
D: -
DNA: TGTGCCAGCAGCTACTCGGGGCCAGGCTACGAGCAGTACTTC
CDR3: CASSYSGPGYEQYF

V: TRBV11-2
J: TRBJ1-1
size: -
D: TRBD1
DNA: TGTGCCAGCAGCGGGGGACAGGGGGTTACTGAAGCTTTCTTT
CDR3: CASSGGQGVTEAFF

V: TRBV5-6
J: TRBJ2-4
size: -
D: -
DNA: TGTGCCAGCAGCTTAACCAAAAACATTCAGTACTTC
CDR3: CASSLTKNIQYF

V: TRBV30
J: TRBJ2-7
size: -
D: TRBD1
DNA: TGTGCCTGGATTAGGACAGGCTACGAGCAGTACTTC
CDR3: CAWIRTGYEQYF

V: TRBV2
J: TRBJ2-7
size: -
D: -
DNA: TGTGCCAGCAGTGACTGGCGGGAGCAGTACTTC
CDR3: CASSDWREQYF

V: TRBV5-6
J: TRBJ1-5
size: -
D: -
DNA: TGTGCCAGCGGCAGGCTCTATAGCAATCAGCCCCAGCATTTT
CDR3: CASGRLYSNQPQHF

V: TRBV6-1
J: TRBJ1-2
size: -
D: TRBD1
DNA: TGTGCCAGCAGTCGACAGGGGGTCCCCGTGGACGACACCTTC
CDR3: CASSRQGVPVDDTF

V: TRBV5-4
J: TRBJ2-6
size: -
D: -
DNA: TGTGCCAGCAGCTTCGAAGGTGGGGCCAACGTCCTGACTTTC
CDR3: CASSFEGGANVLTF

V: TRBV6-1
J: TRBJ2-2
size: -
D: -
DNA: TGTGCCAGCAGTGAGGGGACGGCGAACACCGGGGAGCTGTTTTTT
CDR3: CASSEGTANTGELFF

V: TRBV30
J: TRBJ2-7
size: -
D: TRBD2
DNA: TGTGCCTGGAGCGGGAGGCCCTACGAGCAGTACTTC
CDR3: CAWSGRPYEQYF

V: TRBV7-2
J: TRBJ2-2
size: -
D: -
DNA: TGTGCCAGCAGCTTCGGAACCACTAGTGGGGAGCTGTTTTTT
CDR3: CASSFGTTSGELFF

V: TRBV30
J: TRBJ1-2
size: once
D: -
DNA: TGTGCCTGGACCCCCCAGCGGTTGTCCTATGGCTACACCTTC
CDR3: CAWTPQRLSYGYTF

V: TRBV5-6
J: TRBJ2-4
size: -
D: TRBD2
DNA: TGTGCCAGCAGCTTGAGTTTAGCGGGACAAGCCAAAAACATTCAGTACTTC
CDR3: CASSLSLAGQAKNIQYF

V: TRBV27
J: TRBJ2-7
size: -
D: TRBD2
DNA: TGTGCCAGCAGTTCTGGGGACTACGCAAAGCCTGAGCAGTACTTC
CDR3: CASSSGDYAKPEQYF

V: TRBV28
J: TRBJ1-2
size: -
D: -
DNA: TGTGCCAGCAGACTGGACGGCATTAACTATGGCTACACCTTC
CDR3: CASRLDGINYGYTF

V: TRBV11-2
J: TRBJ2-5
size: once
D: -
DNA: TGTGCCAGCAGCGCAAAGCTGTCAGGGAAATTGCGGTTACAAGAGACCCAGTACTTC
CDR3: CASSAKLSGKLRLQETQYF

V: TRBV6-1
J: TRBJ2-3
size: once
D: -
DNA: TGTGCCAGCAGGTACACAGATACGCAGTATTTT
CDR3: CASRYTDTQYF

V: TRBV2
J: TRBJ1-1
size: -
D: TRBD1
DNA: TGTGCCAGCAGGCAACAGGGGGTGAACACTGAAGCTTTCTTT
CDR3: CASRQQGVNTEAFF

V: TRBV20-1
J: TRBJ1-1
size: -
D: -
DNA: TGCAGTGCTCCTCAAGAGACTGAAGCTTTCTTT
CDR3: CSAPQETEAFF

V: TRBV6-4
J: TRBJ2-3
size: -
D: -
DNA: TGTGCCAGCAGTGACTCCCAGGGTAGCGCAGATACGCAGTATTTT
CDR3: CASSDSQGSADTQYF

V: TRBV5-1
J: TRBJ2-5
size: -
D: TRBD2
DNA: TGCGCCAGCGGCCAATCCCCCGGGAGGGAGGAGACCCAGTACTTC
CDR3: CASGQSPGREETQYF

V: TRBV15
J: TRBJ1-4
size: -
D: -
DNA: TGTGCCACCAGCAGAGGGGGATCCGATGAAAAACTGTTTTTT
CDR3: CATSRGGSDEKLFF

V: TRBV6-1
J: TRBJ1-5
size: -
D: -
DNA: TGTGCCAGCAGTGAAGCGCTGGGGGGCGGTCAGCCCCAGCATTTT
CDR3: CASSEALGGGQPQHF

V: TRBV9
J: TRBJ2-2
size: -
D: TRBD1
DNA: TGTGCCAGCAGCGTAGTCGGGACAGGGGACACCGGGGAGCTGTTTTTT
CDR3: CASSVVGTGDTGELFF

V: TRBV11-3
J: TRBJ1-1
size: -
D: TRBD1
DNA: TGTGCCAGCAGCGCCGGGACAGGGGAAAACACTGAAGCTTTCTTT
CDR3: CASSAGTGENTEAFF

V: TRBV9
J: TRBJ2-1
size: -
D: TRBD2
DNA: TGTGCCAGCAGCGTAGACCTCTTACGGGCGGGAGGAGACAATGAGCAGTTCTTC
CDR3: CASSVDLLRAGGDNEQFF

V: TRBV10-1
J: TRBJ2-5
size: -
D: TRBD2
DNA: TGCGCCAGCAGGCCTCTAGCGGGAGTTCGGGAGACCCAGTACTTC
CDR3: CASRPLAGVRETQYF

V: TRBV5-1
J: TRBJ1-2
size: -
D: -
DNA: TGCGCCAGCAGCCGGGACCCGACCTATGGCTACACCTTC
CDR3: CASSRDPTYGYTF

V: TRBV5-4
J: TRBJ1-1
size: many
D: -
DNA: TGTGCCAGCAGCTCTATTCCGACCGGGCCCGAAGCTTTCTTT
CDR3: CASSSIPTGPEAFF

V: TRBV28
J: TRBJ1-2
size: -
D: -
DNA: TGTGCCAGCAGTTCCCTGAGACCGGGCTACACCTTC
CDR3: CASSSLRPGYTF

V: TRBV18
J: TRBJ2-7
size: -
D: -
DNA: TGTGCCAGCTCACCACCCGGGTCCTACGAGCAGTACTTC
CDR3: CASSPPGSYEQYF